The clone carrying this TCR beta chain was detected a few times. Antigen: not known. TCRdb itself ran the 5' RACE reads through MiXCR, one entry per CDR3 protein. The sample lists some 300,000 distinct CDR3 sequences; over 9% were seen once. The data derive from a study of identical twins. CDR3 length: 15 amino acids. J gave up 4 bases and V 3 bases, and 4 bases lay outside the gene matches. Germline V gene data show CDR1 as KGHSH and CDR2 as LQKENI. Overall study results and limits: Within monozygotic twins, out-of-frame TCR alpha sharing was underestimated by the models. Fewer insertions marked abundant cord blood beta clonotypes; young adult naive trended weakly, memory not at all. Where out-of-frame alpha sequences were twin-shared, they showed excess low generation probability. Possibly, invariant MAIT and iNKT cells partly confounded zero-insertion analyses.

These same data were also listed under a study on yellow fever vaccine responses in identical twins.

The sequenced sample consisted of CD8+ T cells sorted from blood. V usage is TRBV18 and J usage is TRBJ2-2; 8 bases fit TRBD2. This TCR was sampled from a woman younger than 30 in good health. The DNA of the CDR3 is TGTGCCAGCTCACCCGCTAGCGGGTTCACCGGGGAGCTGTTTTTT. Its protein is CASSPASGFTGELFF.